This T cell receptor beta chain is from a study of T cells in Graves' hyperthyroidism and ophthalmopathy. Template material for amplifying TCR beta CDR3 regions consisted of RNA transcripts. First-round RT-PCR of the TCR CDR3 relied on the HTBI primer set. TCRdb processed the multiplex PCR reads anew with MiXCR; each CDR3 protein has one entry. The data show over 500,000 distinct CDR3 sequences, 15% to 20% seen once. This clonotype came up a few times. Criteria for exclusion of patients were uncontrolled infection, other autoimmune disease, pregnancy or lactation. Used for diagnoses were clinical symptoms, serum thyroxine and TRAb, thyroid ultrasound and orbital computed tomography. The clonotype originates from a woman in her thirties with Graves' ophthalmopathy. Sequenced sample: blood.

The CDR3 loop reads CASSQDSLGTSGINEQFF. CDR3 sequence (DNA): TGCGCCAGCAGCCAAGACAGCTTGGGGACTAGCGGGATCAATGAGCAGTTCTTC. The V and J genes are TRBV4-1 and TRBJ2-1; 13 bases are a match to TRBD2. Trimming at V came to 0 bases and at J to 6 bases, leaving 8 bases not matched to a gene. Per the germline V gene, CDR1 is MGHRA and CDR2 is YSYEKL. This CDR3 contains 18 residues.